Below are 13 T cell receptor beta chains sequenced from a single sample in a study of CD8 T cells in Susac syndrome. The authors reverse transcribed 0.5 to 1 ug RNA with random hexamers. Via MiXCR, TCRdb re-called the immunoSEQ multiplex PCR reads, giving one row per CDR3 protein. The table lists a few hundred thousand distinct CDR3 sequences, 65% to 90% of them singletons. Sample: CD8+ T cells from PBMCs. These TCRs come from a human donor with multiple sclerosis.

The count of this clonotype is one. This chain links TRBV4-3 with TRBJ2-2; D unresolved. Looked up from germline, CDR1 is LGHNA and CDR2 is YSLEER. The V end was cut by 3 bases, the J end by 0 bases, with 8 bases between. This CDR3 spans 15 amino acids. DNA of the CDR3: TGCGCCAGCAGCCACCTGTACCCGAACACCGGGGAGCTGTTTTTT. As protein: CASSHLYPNTGELFF.

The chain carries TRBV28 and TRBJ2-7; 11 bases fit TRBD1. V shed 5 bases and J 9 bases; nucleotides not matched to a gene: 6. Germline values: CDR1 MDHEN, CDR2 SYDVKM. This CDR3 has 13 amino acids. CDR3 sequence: CASSPRTGGGQYF. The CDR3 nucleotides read TGTGCCAGCAGTCCCCGGACAGGGGGCGGGCAGTACTTC. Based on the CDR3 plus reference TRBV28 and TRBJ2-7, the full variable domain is DVKVTQSSRYLVKRTGEKVFLECVQDMDHENMFWYRQDPGLGLRLIYFSYDVKMKEKGDIPEGYSVSREKKERFSLILESASTNQTSMYLCASSPRTGGGQYFGPGTRLTVT.

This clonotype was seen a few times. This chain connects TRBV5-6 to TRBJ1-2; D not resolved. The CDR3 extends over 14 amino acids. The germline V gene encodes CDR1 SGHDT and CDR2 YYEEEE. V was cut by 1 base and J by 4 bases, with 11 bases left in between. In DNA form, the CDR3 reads TGTGCCAGCAGCTTGAGAGGCAGTCCCTATGGCTACACCTTC. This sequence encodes CASSLRGSPYGYTF.

The CDR3: CATHPDTNTGELFF. The CDR3 DNA reads as TGTGCCACCCATCCCGACACCAACACCGGGGAGCTGTTTTTT. J is TRBJ2-2 and V is TRBV15; no clear D gene. This CDR3 region has 14 residues. V lost 8 bases and J lost 2, with 12 bases in between. Germline V gives CDR1 LNHNV, CDR2 YYDKDF (reference sequence). The variable domain in full, with the rest retrieved from reference TRBV15 and TRBJ2-2, is DAMVIQNPRYQVTQFGKPVTLSCSQTLNHNVMYWYQQKSSQAPKLLFHYYDKDFNNEADTPDNFQSRRPNTSFCFLDIRSPGLGDTAMYLCATHPDTNTGELFFGEGSRLTVL.

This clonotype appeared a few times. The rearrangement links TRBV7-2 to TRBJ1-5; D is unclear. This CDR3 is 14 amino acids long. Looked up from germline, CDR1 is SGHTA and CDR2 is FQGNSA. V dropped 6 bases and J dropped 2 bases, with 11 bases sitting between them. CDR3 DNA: TGTGCCAGCAGACTAGGAGAAGGCAATCAGCCCCAGCATTTT. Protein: CASRLGEGNQPQHF.

CDR3 sequence reads: CASSPIPLAGVANEQFF. CDR3 bases: TGCGCCAGCAGCCCGATACCGCTAGCGGGAGTTGCCAATGAGCAGTTCTTC. This chain connects TRBV4-3 to TRBJ2-1; 10 bases match TRBD2. Germline values: CDR1 LGHNA, CDR2 YSLEER. There are 17 residues in the CDR3. The junction had 12 bases not matched to a gene; V was cut back by 4 bases and J by 6 bases.

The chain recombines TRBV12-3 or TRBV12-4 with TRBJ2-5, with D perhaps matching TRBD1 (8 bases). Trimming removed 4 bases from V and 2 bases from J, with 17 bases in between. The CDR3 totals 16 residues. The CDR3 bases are TGTGCCAGCAGTTCAACTGACAGGGGAGGGCAAGAGACCCAGTACTTC. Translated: CASSSTDRGGQETQYF.

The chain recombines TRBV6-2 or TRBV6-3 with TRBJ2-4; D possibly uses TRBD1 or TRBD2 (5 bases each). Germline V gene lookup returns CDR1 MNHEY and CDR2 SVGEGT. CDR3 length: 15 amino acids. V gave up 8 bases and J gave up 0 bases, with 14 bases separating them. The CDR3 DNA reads TGTGCCAGCCTGGGACCGACCTCAGCCAAAAACATTCAGTACTTC. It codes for CASLGPTSAKNIQYF.

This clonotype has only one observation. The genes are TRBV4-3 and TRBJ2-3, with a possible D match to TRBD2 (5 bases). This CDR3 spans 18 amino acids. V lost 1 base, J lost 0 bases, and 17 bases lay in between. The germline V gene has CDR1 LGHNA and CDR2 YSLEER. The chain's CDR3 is CASSQVEGRVSSTDTQYF. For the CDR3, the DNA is TGCGCCAGCAGCCAAGTAGAAGGGCGGGTCTCTAGCACAGATACGCAGTATTTT.

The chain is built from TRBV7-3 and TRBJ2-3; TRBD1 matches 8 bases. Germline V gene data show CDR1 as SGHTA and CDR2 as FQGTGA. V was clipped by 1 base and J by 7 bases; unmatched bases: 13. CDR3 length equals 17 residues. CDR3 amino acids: CASSLSRGGQDGYTQYF. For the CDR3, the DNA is TGTGCCAGCAGCTTAAGTCGTGGGGGACAGGACGGATATACGCAGTATTTT.

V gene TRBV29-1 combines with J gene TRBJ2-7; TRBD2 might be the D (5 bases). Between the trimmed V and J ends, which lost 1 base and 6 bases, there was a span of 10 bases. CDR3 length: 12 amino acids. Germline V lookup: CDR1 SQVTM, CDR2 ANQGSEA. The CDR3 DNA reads TGCAGCGTTGAAGTATTGGGGAGCGAGCAGTACTTC. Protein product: CSVEVLGSEQYF.

The CDR3 sequence: CASAPGGGDEQYF. In DNA form, the CDR3 reads TGTGCCAGCGCCCCGGGGGGAGGGGACGAGCAGTACTTC. The rearrangement joins TRBV6-5 to TRBJ2-7, with 7 nucleotides matching TRBD2. The junction had 9 bases not matched to a gene; V was cut back by 8 bases and J by 5 bases. CDR3 size: 13 residues. Germline loops: CDR1 MNHEY, CDR2 SVGAGI.

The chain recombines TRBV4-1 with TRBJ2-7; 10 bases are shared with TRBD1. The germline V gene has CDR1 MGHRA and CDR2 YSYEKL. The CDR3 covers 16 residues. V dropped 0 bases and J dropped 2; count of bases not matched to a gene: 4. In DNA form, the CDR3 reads TGCGCCAGCAGCCAAGATCGGGGGACAGGGGCCTACGAGCAGTACTTC. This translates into CASSQDRGTGAYEQYF.